A selection of T cell receptor beta chains follows, all from one sample in a study of blood T cell repertoires in COVID-19. Sequencing used immunoSEQ multiplex PCR; TCRdb keeps in-frame clones, though not all of them. The table shows roughly 190,000 clones, with less than 85% occurring only once. The sequenced sample was PBMCs or T cells enriched from blood (not recorded which). Receptors originate from a woman aged 25 to 39 who had recovered from COVID-19. Both conserved end residues are trimmed from each CDR3. D genes are given only for firm matches. The listing skips clone size in some rows; elsewhere it reads once, few, many or a size class.

abundance	len	d_gene	v_gene	j_gene	CDR3aa
NA	12	NA	TRBV23-1	TRBJ1-6	ASTRSNTNSPLH
NA	13	TRBD1	TRBV10-3	TRBJ2-2	AIRPGQGETGELF
NA	13	TRBD1	TRBV3-1/TRBV3-2	TRBJ1-1	ASSQGDRGGTEAF
NA	13	TRBD1	TRBV7-2	TRBJ1-4	ASSRQGATNEKLF
NA	13	TRBD2	TRBV10-3	TRBJ2-1	AISEPRAGGHEQF
NA	11	NA	TRBV5-6	TRBJ1-2	ASSLAEHYGYT
NA	13	TRBD1	TRBV5-1	TRBJ2-3	ASLQGHSSTDTQY
few	10	NA	TRBV6-4	TRBJ2-2	ASRQNTGELF
NA	12	NA	TRBV5-5	TRBJ1-1	ASSLATQGFEAF
NA	11	NA	TRBV9	TRBJ2-7	ASSVDSGFEQY
NA	11	TRBD2	TRBV4-1	TRBJ2-5	ASSQELAETQY
few	13	NA	TRBV7-9	TRBJ2-2	ASSFSGGLTGELF
NA	12	NA	TRBV6-2/TRBV6-3	TRBJ1-1	ASSFRGGNTEAF
NA	14	TRBD1	TRBV2	TRBJ1-6	ASTQQGARGNSPLH
NA	13	TRBD2	TRBV11-2	TRBJ2-1	ASSPTSGSYNEQF
once	16	TRBD1	TRBV7-2	TRBJ1-1	ASSLLRVDGTGRSEAF
NA	14	NA	TRBV28	TRBJ1-4	ASSPAGWAANEKLF
NA	11	NA	TRBV23-1	TRBJ2-5	ASSRKSRETQY
NA	11	NA	TRBV20-1	TRBJ2-1	SASLGAFDEQF
few	12	NA	TRBV4-1	TRBJ2-7	ASSQRDTFYEQY
NA	13	TRBD2	TRBV27	TRBJ2-3	ASSFGTSGTDTQY
few	15	TRBD1	TRBV5-1	TRBJ1-3	ASSNESPGQLGNTIY
NA	12	TRBD1	TRBV28	TRBJ2-7	ASSPRTGGYEQY
NA	11	NA	TRBV6-5	TRBJ1-2	ASSSGTFDGYT
NA	13	TRBD1	TRBV5-4	TRBJ2-3	ASRMDRGNGDTQY
few	14	NA	TRBV7-6	TRBJ1-1	ASSGGGPGRTTEAF
few	11	TRBD1	TRBV25-1	TRBJ1-1	ASRQGALTEAF
NA	12	NA	TRBV5-1	TRBJ2-3	ASSPLSPTGLLY
once	11	NA	TRBV11-2	TRBJ2-5	ASSPGGASSQY
few	12	NA	TRBV6-5	TRBJ1-1	ASSPTGRNTEAF
once	11	NA	TRBV10-3	TRBJ2-3	AISERVTDTQY
NA	10	NA	TRBV12-5	TRBJ2-3	ASSKRADTQY
once	13	TRBD2	TRBV27	TRBJ2-7	ASSPLAGPGYEQY
NA	13	NA	TRBV5-4	TRBJ2-3	ASSLARDPTDTQY
NA	15	TRBD2	TRBV5-6	TRBJ2-5	ASSLGTSGPPGETQY
NA	14	TRBD1	TRBV7-2	TRBJ1-6	ASSKSLDRGNSPLH
NA	10	NA	TRBV11-2	TRBJ1-1	ASSLDTGEAF
NA	12	NA	TRBV3-1/TRBV3-2	TRBJ2-7	ASSPGGRPYEQY
NA	12	TRBD1	TRBV5-1	TRBJ2-5	ASSPPGTEETQY
NA	13	NA	TRBV7-3	TRBJ2-1	ASSLESGTYNEQF
NA	11	NA	TRBV27	TRBJ1-2	ASSRTRVNGYT
NA	14	NA	TRBV6-5	TRBJ1-6	ASSSQTGLSNSPLH
NA	13	NA	TRBV5-1	TRBJ2-7	ASSLTGVGWREQY
NA	14	NA	TRBV13	TRBJ1-1	ASGGAQGDMNTEAF
NA	13	TRBD1	TRBV7-2	TRBJ1-1	ASSPAPGQGVGAF
NA	13	NA	TRBV5-1	TRBJ1-1	ASSSGLGGNTEAF
NA	11	TRBD2	TRBV19	TRBJ2-1	AISRGSNNEQF
few	13	TRBD1	TRBV5-1	TRBJ1-1	ASSPGQPRNTEAF
NA	10	TRBD1	TRBV29-1	TRBJ1-4	SVRQGSEKLF
NA	12	NA	TRBV21-1	TRBJ2-3	ASSKGTWTDTQY
few	13	NA	TRBV6-5	TRBJ1-2	ASSSQPGVNYGYT
few	12	TRBD2	TRBV27	TRBJ2-1	ASSLRRGYNEQF
NA	12	TRBD1	TRBV27	TRBJ1-1	ASSLSTGGTEAF
NA	14	NA	TRBV5-1	TRBJ2-3	ASSREAGAFTDTQY
NA	13	TRBD1	TRBV7-9	TRBJ1-2	ASSLARQGPYGYT
once	14	NA	TRBV19	TRBJ2-5	ASSIPGVGIQETQY
NA	11	NA	TRBV6-5	TRBJ2-1	ASEDIFYNEQF